This TCR beta chain was recovered during a study of blood T cell repertoires in COVID-19. Study-wide context: Some COVID-19 samples were acute and others convalescent; all came from the United States, Italy and Spain.

Worth noting for this clone: A junction boundary mismatches the germline segment, possibly from a read error.

Original processing methods: The assay estimated nucleated cells by amplifying reference gene primers. This table comes from immunoSEQ multiplex PCR, and its TCRdb copy is limited to in-frame clones, with some not included. The V and J calls and clone size are taken from that table; D and trimming were inferred from the DNA. The sample holds about 36,000 clones, around 78% seen once. This CDR3 contains 14 residues. From germline, CDR1 is MNHNY and CDR2 SVGAGI (reference sequence). The V and J genes are TRBV6-6 and TRBJ1-5, with unresolved D. The sequenced material came from peripheral blood. This TCR came from a man aged 60 to 75 with acute or convalescent COVID-19. CDR3 nucleotide sequence: TGTGCCAGCAGCCCTGTCGGTAGCCATCAGCCCCAGCATTTT. It translates to CASSPVGSHQPQHF.